The T cell receptor (beta chain) described here comes from a study of T cell responses to AZD1222 COVID-19 vaccine. Overall study: Whether given at about 4 or about 12 weeks, second doses were pooled.

The germline V gene encodes CDR1 MNHEY and CDR2 SMNVEV (reference sequence). CDR3 length: 13 amino acids. The V and J ends lost 2 bases and 4 bases, in that order; junction bases with no gene match: 1. Data came from immunoSEQ multiplex PCR; TCRdb stores just in-frame clones and leaves some out. The repertoire holds around 110,000 clones, with about 90% as singletons. Source: peripheral blood, taken on day 0 of AZD1222 vaccination. The receptor comes from an adult in good health. The V and J genes are TRBV27 and TRBJ1-1; 7 nucleotides align to TRBD1. This chain's CDR3 is CASSLQGGTEAFF. Written as DNA, the CDR3 is TGTGCCAGCAGTTTACAGGGGGGCACTGAAGCTTTCTTT.